The present TCR beta chain was sequenced within a study of cytomegalovirus exposure and HLA in healthy donors. Overall study findings and caveats: Reported performance of the classifier showed diagnosis of cytomegalovirus status with high specificity and sensitivity. In vitro, three CMV-associated chains proved specific for CMV antigens. The study listed 164 cytomegalovirus-associated TCR beta chains.

Separation from the roughly 700-subject first cohort characterized the roughly 120-subject validation cohort, to which the donors belonged. The count of this clone is one. Its antigen is still unknown. The method was immunoSEQ multiplex PCR; TCRdb's version includes in-frame clones alone and lacks a portion of them. Of some 180,000 clones listed, about 81% are singletons. Sequenced sample: PBMCs. This sequence originates from a woman aged 25 to 39 in good health and CMV-seronegative.

The CDR3 is CASSRTGRGEKLFF. The CDR3 region has the DNA TGTGCCAGCAGCCGGACAGGAAGAGGGGAAAAACTGTTTTTT. J is TRBJ1-4 and V is TRBV5-4; 7 positions match TRBD1. V lost 4 bases and J lost 8; bases outside the gene matches: 8. CDR3 length: 14 amino acids. Germline V CDR1 and CDR2: SGHNT, YYREEE (reference sequence).